A single sample gave rise to the 15 T cell receptor beta chains below, sequenced in a study of beta chain features in type 1 diabetes. Broader study findings: Patients with Type 1 diabetes showed moderately but significantly shorter TCRB CDR3s in all four CD4+ subsets.

No antigen has been assigned to these receptors. TCRB transcripts that were expressed got sequenced, as all of the isolated RNA had been reverse transcribed. Measured with immunoSEQ multiplex PCR; TCRdb has only the in-frame clones, and not every one. The sample holds approximately 170,000 clones, over 6% seen once. The specimen was central memory CD4+ T cells from blood. The receptors were sampled from a young man with type 1 diabetes.

This clone was recorded a few times. The chain recombines TRBV6-5 with TRBJ1-1, with TRBD1 matching 8 bases. This CDR3 is 12 amino acids long. Germline V gene lookup returns CDR1 MNHEY and CDR2 SVGAGI. V lost 5 bases, J lost 11 bases, and 7 bases stayed unmatched. The CDR3 coding sequence is TGTGCCAGCAGTCGACAGGGGAGGAATGCTTTCTTT. This sequence encodes CASSRQGRNAFF.

This clone showed up just a few times. This sequence joins TRBV5-1 and TRBJ2-1, with 7 bases that match TRBD2. Per germline, CDR1 SGHRS and CDR2 YFSETQ. The CDR3 runs to 15 residues. The ends lost 0 bases at V and 5 bases at J; junction bases unmatched: 5. The DNA for the CDR3 is TGCGCCAGCAGCTTGGGGGACTACCGGAACAATGAGCAGTTCTTC. Its translation: CASSLGDYRNNEQFF.

This chain uses TRBV27 with TRBJ2-7; possibly TRBD2 for D (7 bases). Germline CDR1 MNHEY, CDR2 SMNVEV (reference sequence). V was clipped by 2 bases and J by 7 bases, with 15 bases between them. The length of the CDR3 is 14 residues. The chain's CDR3 is CASSLRRGQKEQYF. The CDR3 region has the DNA TGTGCCAGCAGTTTAAGGCGGGGGCAAAAAGAGCAGTACTTC.

This clone was seen at least ten times. This sequence joins TRBV28 and TRBJ2-3; TRBD2 agrees at 9 bases. The junction had 4 bases not matched to a gene; V was cut back by 3 bases and J by 0 bases. Germline lookup yields CDR1 MDHEN and CDR2 SYDVKM. This CDR3 comprises 16 residues. The CDR3 reads CASSLAGTSSTDTQYF. CDR3 nucleotide sequence: TGTGCCAGCAGTTTGGCCGGGACTAGCAGCACAGATACGCAGTATTTT.

The chain uses TRBV4-1 and TRBJ1-1, with D unclear. The germline V gene has CDR1 MGHRA and CDR2 YSYEKL. The CDR3 contains 13 residues. V was shortened by 3 bases and J by 4 bases, with 9 bases between the two germline ends. The chain's CDR3 is CASSHQRGTEAFF. The CDR3 region has the DNA TGCGCCAGCAGCCACCAAAGAGGCACTGAAGCTTTCTTT.

This clone was found a few times. The chain employs TRBV7-2 and TRBJ2-1, with 9 bases that match TRBD2. The CDR3 runs to 15 residues. Germline CDR1 and CDR2: SGHTA and FQGNSA. The V segment lost 1 base and the J segment 7 bases; nucleotides outside the gene matches: 5. CDR3 in DNA: TGTGCCAGCAGCTTAGAGACTAGCGGCTATAATGAGCAGTTCTTC. Protein sequence: CASSLETSGYNEQFF.

This clone turned up a few times. The rearrangement uses TRBV11-1 and TRBJ2-7, with 7 bases fitting TRBD2. The CDR3 totals 15 residues. Trimming took 4 bases from V and 1 from J; bases not matched to a gene: 7. Germline values: CDR1 SGHAT, CDR2 FQDESV (reference sequence). The CDR3 sequence: CASSSSGGGSYEQYF. CDR3 nucleotides: TGTGCCAGCAGCTCTAGCGGAGGAGGTTCCTACGAGCAGTACTTC.

In this sample, this clone turned up many times. This chain connects TRBV30 to TRBJ2-7, with 8 bases identical to TRBD2. Germline CDR1 reads GTSNPN; CDR2 reads SVGIG (reference sequence). The CDR3 loop spans 13 amino acids. V lost 3 bases to trimming and J lost 3 bases; unmatched junction nucleotides: 4. The CDR3 DNA reads as TGTGCCTGGAGCCGGGGGGGAATCTACGAGCAGTACTTC. This sequence encodes CAWSRGGIYEQYF. Full variable domain (rest looked up from reference TRBV30 and TRBJ2-7): SQTIHQWPATLVQPVGSPLSLECTVEGTSNPNLYWYRQAAGRGLQLLFYSVGIGQISSEVPQNLSASRPQDRQFILSSKKLLLSDSGFYLCAWSRGGIYEQYFGPGTRLTVT.

This chain uses TRBV11-2 with TRBJ2-7, with 8 bases matching TRBD1. This CDR3 comprises 15 residues. V lost 1 base, J lost 9 bases, and 11 bases stayed unmatched. Per the germline V gene, CDR1 is SGHAT and CDR2 is FQNNGV. The CDR3 DNA reads TGTGCCAGCAGCTTAGCGGGAAGTACAGGGGGGAGGCAGTACTTC. Its protein is CASSLAGSTGGRQYF.

This clone has more than one count but fewer than ten. This chain links TRBV5-4 with TRBJ2-3; tentatively, D is TRBD2 (6 bases). Germline CDR1 reads SGHNT; CDR2 reads YYREEE (reference sequence). This CDR3 is built from 14 residues. Trimming took 4 bases from V and 4 from J, leaving 13 bases between them. DNA of the CDR3: TGTGCCAGCAGCCAAGCGACTAGATCAGATACGCAGTATTTT. It is translated as CASSQATRSDTQYF. Based on the CDR3 plus reference TRBV5-4 and TRBJ2-3, the full variable domain is ETGVTQSPTHLIKTRGQQVTLRCSSQSGHNTVSWYQQALGQGPQFIFQYYREEENGRGNFPPRFSGLQFPNYSSELNVNALELDDSALYLCASSQATRSDTQYFGPGTRLTVL.

A word on this clone: At the DNA level, this CDR3 is encoded by other sequences in the same sample as well. J is TRBJ2-5 and V is TRBV7-2; 7 bases line up with TRBD2. The CDR3 sequence is 14 residues long. With 1 base clipped from V and 4 bases from J, the junction kept 3 bases outside the gene matches. Per germline, CDR1 SGHTA and CDR2 FQGNSA. The CDR3 protein is CASSLVTGGETQYF. The CDR3 nucleotides are TGTGCCAGCAGCTTAGTTACGGGGGGAGAGACCCAGTACTTC.

This clone appeared a few times. The rearrangement joins TRBV7-2 to TRBJ2-1, with TRBD2 matching 9 bases. Germline lookup yields CDR1 SGHTA and CDR2 FQGNSA. V was pared by 5 bases and J by 3 bases, with 2 bases of the junction left unmatched. This CDR3 contains 14 residues. DNA for the CDR3: TGTGCCAGCAGCCCTAGCGGGAACTACAATGAGCAGTTCTTC. Protein: CASSPSGNYNEQFF.

CDR3 sequence reads: CASSEVRQVLSAFF. As DNA, the CDR3 is TGTGCCAGCAGTGAGGTAAGGCAGGTACTCAGCGCTTTCTTT. The rearrangement uses TRBV2 and TRBJ1-1; the D is unclear. The ends were cut back, 3 bases at V and 11 bases at J, with 19 bases in the middle. Per the germline V gene, CDR1 is SNHLY and CDR2 is FYNNEI. There are 14 residues in the CDR3.

The V call is TRBV27, the J call TRBJ2-7; TRBD1 matches 12 bases. V lost 0 bases to trimming and J lost 6 bases; unmatched junction nucleotides: 0. Germline V CDR1 and CDR2: MNHEY, SMNVEV (reference sequence). The CDR3 consists of 14 residues. CDR3 protein: CASSLSGQGAEQYF. CDR3 coding DNA: TGTGCCAGCAGTTTATCGGGACAGGGGGCCGAGCAGTACTTC.

This clone was observed a handful of times. The chain recombines TRBV9 with TRBJ2-1, with D perhaps matching TRBD2 (6 bases). Trimming cost V 2 bases and J 8 bases, with 20 bases left between them. Germline CDR1 reads SGDLS; CDR2 reads YYNGEE. CDR3 size: 16 residues. The CDR3 nucleotides read TGTGCCAGCAGCGTGTTCTCATTAGGGTCGGGAGATGAGCAGTTCTTC. Its translation is CASSVFSLGSGDEQFF.